This T cell receptor beta chain is from a study of control samples from healthy donors and cancer patients. The length of the CDR3 is 15 residues. V shed 4 bases and J 5 bases; nucleotides not matched to a gene: 6. Germline lookup yields CDR1 MNHNY and CDR2 SVGAGI (reference sequence). Sequencing used immunoSEQ multiplex PCR; TCRdb keeps in-frame clones, though not all of them. The sample lists tens of thousands of clones, approximately 90% occurring once. V and J are TRBV6-6 and TRBJ2-7; 12 nucleotides match TRBD1. The source material was PBMCs. This sequence was found in a woman aged 55-70 years with head and neck cancer. The CDR3 bases are TGTGCCAGCAGTTCCCCGGGACAGGGGGCCCACGAGCAGTACTTC. It yields the protein CASSSPGQGAHEQYF.